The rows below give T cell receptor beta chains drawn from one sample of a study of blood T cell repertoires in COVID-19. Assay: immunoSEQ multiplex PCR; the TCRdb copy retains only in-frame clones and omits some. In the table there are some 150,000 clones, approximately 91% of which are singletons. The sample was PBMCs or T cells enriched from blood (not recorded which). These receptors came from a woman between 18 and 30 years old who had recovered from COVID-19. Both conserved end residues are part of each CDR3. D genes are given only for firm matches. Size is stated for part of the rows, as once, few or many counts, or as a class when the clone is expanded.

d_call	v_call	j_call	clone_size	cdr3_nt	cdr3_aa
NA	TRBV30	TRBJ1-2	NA	TGTGCCTGGAGTGGAGACCTCGGGAATAACTATGGCTACACCTTC	CAWSGDLGNNYGYTF
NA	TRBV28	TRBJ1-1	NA	TGTGCCACCGTAAACACTGAAGCTTTCTTT	CATVNTEAFF
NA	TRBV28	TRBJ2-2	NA	TGTGCCAGCAGTGTCAGACTAGTGAACTTGGCGAACACCGGGGAGCTGTTTTTT	CASSVRLVNLANTGELFF
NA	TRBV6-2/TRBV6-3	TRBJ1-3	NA	TGTGCCAGCAGTTGGACAGACTCTGGAAACACCATATATTTT	CASSWTDSGNTIYF
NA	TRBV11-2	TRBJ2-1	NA	TGTGCCAGCAGTTTTGCGCCCGGGGTAAATGAGCAGTTCTTC	CASSFAPGVNEQFF
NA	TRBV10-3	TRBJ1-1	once	TGTGCCATCAGTCCGGCAGGAGGCATGAACACTGAAGCTTTCTTT	CAISPAGGMNTEAFF
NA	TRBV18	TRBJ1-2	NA	TGTGCCAGCTCACCACGTGGGGCCAAGGGGGACACCTTC	CASSPRGAKGDTF
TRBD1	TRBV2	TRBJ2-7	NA	TGTGCCACCGGGACAGGGACTTACGAGCAGTACTTC	CATGTGTYEQYF
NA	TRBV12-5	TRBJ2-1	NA	TGTGCTAGTGGTTTGACGCCCCCCGGTGGTGAGCAGTTCTTC	CASGLTPPGGEQFF
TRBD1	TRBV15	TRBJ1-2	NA	TGTGCCACCAGCAGAGATGTCTCAGGGGGCGGTGGCTACACCTTC	CATSRDVSGGGGYTF
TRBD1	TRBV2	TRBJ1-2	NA	TGTGCCAGCAGAGGAGAGACAGGGACTGGCTACACCTTC	CASRGETGTGYTF
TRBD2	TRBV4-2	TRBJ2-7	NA	TGTGCCAGCAGCCAAGGGCGGGAGAGGAGGTACGAGCAGTACTTC	CASSQGRERRYEQYF
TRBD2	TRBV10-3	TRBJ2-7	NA	TGTGCCATCAGTGAGTCGGGGGGGTCCTACGAGCAGTACTTC	CAISESGGSYEQYF
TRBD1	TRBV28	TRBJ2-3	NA	TGTGCCAGCAAATCACGCAGGGGGCGAATAAATCTGGCAGATACGCAGTATTTT	CASKSRRGRINLADTQYF
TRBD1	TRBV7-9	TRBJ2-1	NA	TGTGCCAGCAGCTCCCCCAGGGGGACAGGACAGTTCTTC	CASSSPRGTGQFF
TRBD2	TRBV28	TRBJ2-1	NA	TGTGCCAGTCGGAATATAGCGGGATACAATGAGCAGTTCTTC	CASRNIAGYNEQFF
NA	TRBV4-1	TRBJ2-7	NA	TGCGCCAGCAGCTCCTCCCCCTTCTACGAGCAGTACTTC	CASSSSPFYEQYF
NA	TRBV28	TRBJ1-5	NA	TGTGCCAGCAGTCTCCAGACAGACATTTATAGCAATCAGCCCCAGCATTTT	CASSLQTDIYSNQPQHF
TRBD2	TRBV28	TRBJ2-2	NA	TGTGCCACCACCCTAGCGGGAGGGAGCACCGGGGAGCTGTTTTTT	CATTLAGGSTGELFF
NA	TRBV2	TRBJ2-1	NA	TGTGCCAGCAGTGAAGCGAGGCTCAATGAGCAGTTCTTC	CASSEARLNEQFF
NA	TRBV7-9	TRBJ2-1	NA	TGTGCCAGCACCCTTTGGTTTAACTATGAGCAGTTCTTC	CASTLWFNYEQFF
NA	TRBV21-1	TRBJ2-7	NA	TGTGCCAGCAGCAACCCGGACAGCCCATCCACGTACGAGCAGTACTTC	CASSNPDSPSTYEQYF
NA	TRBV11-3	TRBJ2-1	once	TGTGCCAGCAGTGACAACATTTACAATGAGCAGTTCTTC	CASSDNIYNEQFF
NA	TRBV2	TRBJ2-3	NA	TGTGCCAGCAGTGTTGGCGGGCCCGGAGATACGCAGTATTTT	CASSVGGPGDTQYF
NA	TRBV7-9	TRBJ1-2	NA	TGTGCCAGCAGCTTACTCCAGGGCCCTATTAACTATGGCTACACCTTC	CASSLLQGPINYGYTF
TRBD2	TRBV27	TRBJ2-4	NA	TGTGCCAGCAGTCCCCCGGGAGGGAGAAGTACCATTCAGTACTTC	CASSPPGGRSTIQYF
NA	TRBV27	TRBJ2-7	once	TGTGCCAGCAGGCTCAGGGGTGCACCCTCCTACGAGCAGTACTTC	CASRLRGAPSYEQYF
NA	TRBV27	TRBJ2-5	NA	TGTGCCAGCAGTTCTCGAACGCGAGAGACCCAGTACTTC	CASSSRTRETQYF
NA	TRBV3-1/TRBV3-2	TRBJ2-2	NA	TGTGCCAGCAGCCAAGATTTAACTACCGCCGGCTCCGGGGAGCTGTTTTTT	CASSQDLTTAGSGELFF
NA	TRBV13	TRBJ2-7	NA	TGTGCCAGCAGCCTCATGGGGGCGCGGGAGCAGTACTTC	CASSLMGAREQYF
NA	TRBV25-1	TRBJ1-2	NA	TGTGCCAGCAGCTCCGGGGAGGCAATCTATGGCTACACCTTC	CASSSGEAIYGYTF
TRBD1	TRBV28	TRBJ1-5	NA	TGTGCCAGCAGTTTAAAGATGACAGGGGGACCTAGTCAGCCCCAGCATTTT	CASSLKMTGGPSQPQHF
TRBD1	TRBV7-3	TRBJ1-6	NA	TGTGCCAGCAGCTTAGACGGACAGGGTTTTTCACCCCTCCACTTT	CASSLDGQGFSPLHF
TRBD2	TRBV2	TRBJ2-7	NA	TGTGCCAGCAGTCCCAGCGGGATTTACGAGCAGTACTTC	CASSPSGIYEQYF
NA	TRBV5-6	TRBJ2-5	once	TGTGCCAGCAGCTTGCCAGGGCTAGGGGAGACCCAGTACTTC	CASSLPGLGETQYF
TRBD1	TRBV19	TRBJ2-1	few	TGTGCCAGTAGTATACAGGGACAGGCTTCAGAGCAGTTCTTC	CASSIQGQASEQFF
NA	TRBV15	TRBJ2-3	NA	TGTGCCACCAGCAGAAAAAAGGACAATCATCCTACAGATACGCAGTATTTT	CATSRKKDNHPTDTQYF
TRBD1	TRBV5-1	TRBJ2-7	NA	TGCGCCAGCAGCTTCGGGGGACAGGGTTCCTCCTACGAGCAGTACTTC	CASSFGGQGSSYEQYF
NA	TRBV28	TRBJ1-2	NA	TGTGCCAGCAGTTCGACCCGAGGCAGGAGGACTGGCTACACCTTC	CASSSTRGRRTGYTF
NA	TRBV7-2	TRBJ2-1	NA	TGTGCCAGCAGCTTAGCGGGAGTATCCTACAATGAGCAGTTCTTC	CASSLAGVSYNEQFF
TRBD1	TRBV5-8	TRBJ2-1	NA	TGTGCCAGCAGCTTCGACAGGGGGGTGCACGATGAGCAGTTCTTC	CASSFDRGVHDEQFF
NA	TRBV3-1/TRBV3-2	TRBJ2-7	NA	TGTGCCAGCAGCCAAGAGTTGAGGGAGCAGTACTTC	CASSQELREQYF
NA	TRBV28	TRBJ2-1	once	TGTGCCAGCAGTCCCCGTCGGGGGTTGGGGCAGTTCTTC	CASSPRRGLGQFF
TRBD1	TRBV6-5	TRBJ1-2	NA	TGTGCCAGCAGTATTACAGGGGAGATTAACTATGGCTACACCTTC	CASSITGEINYGYTF
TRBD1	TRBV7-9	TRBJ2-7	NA	TGTGCCAGCAGCTTAGGGGAAGGGGGCGGCGAGCAGTACTTC	CASSLGEGGGEQYF
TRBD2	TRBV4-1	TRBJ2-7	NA	TGCGCCAGCAGCCAAGTTTTAGGCGGGAGGCCCTCCTACGAGCAGTACTTC	CASSQVLGGRPSYEQYF
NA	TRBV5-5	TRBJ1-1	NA	TGTGCCAGCAGCTTGGTACCGGTGAACACTGAAGCTTTCTTT	CASSLVPVNTEAFF
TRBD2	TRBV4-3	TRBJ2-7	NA	TGCGCCAGCAGCCCCTTAGCGGGAGGGGCCTACGAGCAGTACTTC	CASSPLAGGAYEQYF
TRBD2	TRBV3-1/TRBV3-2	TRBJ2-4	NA	TGTGCCAGCAGCCAAGGACGGCGGGAGAGGGCCAAAAACATTCAGTACTTC	CASSQGRRERAKNIQYF
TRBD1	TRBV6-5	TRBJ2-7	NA	TGTGCCAGCAGTTTATCCCGGGACAGTGCGCAGTACTTC	CASSLSRDSAQYF
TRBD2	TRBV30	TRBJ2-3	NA	TGTGCCTGGTCGGGAGGTCGCACAGATACGCAGTATTTT	CAWSGGRTDTQYF
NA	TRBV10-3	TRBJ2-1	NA	TGTGCCACCTCGACGCGGGAAGCATACAATGAGCAGTTCTTC	CATSTREAYNEQFF
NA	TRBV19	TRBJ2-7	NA	TGTGCCAGTTCTTGGGGTAGCGGTAACCTATACGAGCAGTACTTC	CASSWGSGNLYEQYF
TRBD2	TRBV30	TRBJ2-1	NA	TGTGCCTGGAAGTTAGCGGGACTGACGTACAATGAGCAGTTCTTC	CAWKLAGLTYNEQFF
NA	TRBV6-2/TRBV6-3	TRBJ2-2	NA	TGTGCCAGCAGTTACTGGAGGGGGGGTACGAACACCGGGGAGCTGTTTTTT	CASSYWRGGTNTGELFF
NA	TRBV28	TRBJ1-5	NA	TGTGCCAGCAGTTTAAGAGGGTATAGCAATCAGCCCCAGCATTTT	CASSLRGYSNQPQHF